A selection of T cell receptor beta chains follows, all from one sample in a study of shared clonotypes between healthy human individuals. Data came from immunoSEQ multiplex PCR; TCRdb stores just in-frame clones and leaves some out. The sample comprises 2 million to 3 million clones, 85% to 95% of which are singletons, and around 0.14% rests with the top ten. Input material: naive CD4+ T cells sorted from blood. The receptor set was obtained from a man aged 18 to 30 in good health. Each CDR3 is given with its conserved first and last residue. A D gene is named only where the DNA matches it firmly. Only part of the rows carry a size: once, few, many, or a class if the clone is expanded.

.	.	TRBJ2-4	TRBV5-6	CASSPGGNIQYF	TGTGCCAGCAGCCCTGGGGGAAACATTCAGTACTTC
.	.	TRBJ1-2	TRBV25-1	CASSEVNRGYTF	TGTGCCAGCAGTGAGGTCAATCGGGGCTACACCTTC
TRBD1	.	TRBJ2-5	TRBV20-1	CSARTGETQYF	TGCAGTGCCCGGACAGGGGAGACCCAGTACTTC
TRBD1	.	TRBJ1-5	TRBV5-6	CASSLTGGKANQPQHF	TGTGCCAGCAGCTTGACAGGGGGTAAGGCTAATCAGCCCCAGCATTTT
TRBD2	.	TRBJ2-7	TRBV30	CASSRTSSYEQYF	TGTGCCTCCTCCCGGACTAGCTCCTACGAGCAGTACTTC
TRBD1	.	TRBJ1-1	TRBV6-6	CASRIGDRGEGAFF	TGTGCCAGCCGAATAGGGGACAGGGGCGAAGGGGCTTTCTTT
TRBD1	.	TRBJ1-2	TRBV23-1	CASSQGSTDRVQYGYTF	TGCGCCAGCAGTCAAGGTTCAACGGACAGGGTACAGTATGGCTACACCTTC
TRBD1	.	TRBJ1-5	TRBV6-1	CASSAGGEGNQPQHF	TGTGCCAGCAGCGCAGGGGGCGAGGGCAATCAGCCCCAGCATTTT
.	.	TRBJ2-5	TRBV5-1	CASSLGPGGETQYF	TGCGCCAGCAGCTTGGGGCCGGGTGGGGAGACCCAGTACTTC
.	.	TRBJ2-3	TRBV9	CASSGTGPYTQYF	TGTGCCAGCTCGGGAACGGGGCCTTATACGCAGTATTTT
.	.	TRBJ1-6	TRBV6-5	CASCRGARSPLHF	TGTGCCAGCTGTCGGGGGGCTAGGTCACCCCTCCACTTT
TRBD2	.	TRBJ2-5	TRBV15	CATSLSLAGGQETQYF	TGTGCCACCTCTCTCTCACTAGCGGGGGGACAAGAGACCCAGTACTTC
.	once	TRBJ1-2	TRBV7-9	CASSLALGNYGYTF	TGTGCCAGCAGCTTAGCGCTGGGCAACTATGGCTACACCTTC
.	.	TRBJ2-5	TRBV5-1	CASSLVLQETQYF	TGCGCCAGCAGCTTGGTCCTCCAAGAGACCCAGTACTTC
TRBD2	.	TRBJ2-7	TRBV4-1	CASSQAGTSGSHEQYF	TGCGCCAGCAGCCAAGCAGGGACTAGCGGGAGCCACGAGCAGTACTTC
.	.	TRBJ1-3	TRBV4-1	CASSQDKKRDSGNTIYF	TGCGCCAGCAGCCAAGATAAAAAGAGAGACTCTGGAAACACCATATATTTT
.	.	TRBJ2-1	TRBV5-5	CASSLVAAGSYNEQFF	TGTGCCAGCAGCTTGGTGGCAGCCGGCTCCTACAATGAGCAGTTCTTC
TRBD2	.	TRBJ2-7	TRBV18	CASSPLAGGRHEQYF	TGTGCCAGCTCACCATTGGCGGGGGGCCGTCACGAGCAGTACTTC
.	once	TRBJ2-1	TRBV4-1	CASSQDQRTEQFF	TGCGCCAGCAGCCAAGACCAGCGGACTGAGCAGTTCTTC
TRBD2	.	TRBJ2-5	TRBV5-8	CASSGPVATGTSEETQYF	TGTGCCAGCAGCGGACCCGTAGCTACCGGGACTAGCGAAGAGACCCAGTACTTC
.	.	TRBJ2-1	TRBV6-6	CASLETGKGNNEQFF	TGTGCCAGCCTCGAAACAGGGAAAGGGAACAATGAGCAGTTCTTC
.	.	TRBJ2-1	TRBV7-2	CASSLDSASYNEQFF	TGTGCCAGCAGCTTAGATAGCGCGTCCTACAATGAGCAGTTCTTC
.	few	TRBJ1-1	TRBV4-1	CASSRIPMNTEAFF	TGCGCCAGCAGTCGCATACCCATGAACACTGAAGCTTTCTTT
.	once	TRBJ2-7	TRBV28	CASSSPAIPYEQYF	TGTGCCAGCAGTTCCCCCGCTATCCCCTACGAGCAGTACTTC
.	.	TRBJ1-2	TRBV28	CASSTNTNFNYGYTF	TGTGCCAGCAGTACGAACACAAATTTTAACTATGGCTACACCTTC
.	.	TRBJ2-7	TRBV5-4	CASSLDKGGEQYF	TGTGCCAGCAGCTTGGATAAGGGGGGAGAGCAGTACTTC
.	once	TRBJ1-2	TRBV5-1	CASSLTGAAGYGYTF	TGCGCCAGCAGCTTGACCGGGGCGGCAGGCTATGGCTACACCTTC
.	.	TRBJ2-5	TRBV2	CASSDQMKEAGTQYF	TGTGCCAGCAGTGATCAGATGAAAGAGGCGGGGACCCAGTACTTC
.	.	TRBJ2-7	TRBV6-1	CASSWVSEQYF	TGTGCCAGCAGTTGGGTATCCGAGCAGTACTTC
.	few	TRBJ1-6	TRBV19	CASYGPGNSPLHF	TGTGCCAGTTACGGCCCGGGTAATTCACCCCTCCACTTT
TRBD2	.	TRBJ2-5	TRBV30	CAWRRDYQETQYF	TGTGCCTGGAGACGGGACTATCAAGAGACCCAGTACTTC
.	.	TRBJ2-7	TRBV18	CASSGPISYEQYF	TGTGCCAGCTCGGGACCGATCTCCTACGAGCAGTACTTC
TRBD2	.	TRBJ2-2	TRBV27	CASSSVGLAGARNGELFF	TGTGCCAGCAGTTCCGTAGGACTAGCGGGAGCTAGAAACGGGGAGCTGTTTTTT
.	.	TRBJ2-7	TRBV5-6	CASSSTASGYEQYF	TGTGCCAGCAGTTCGACAGCCTCCGGCTACGAGCAGTACTTC
.	.	TRBJ1-4	TRBV5-4	CASSLSGSSGEKLFF	TGTGCCAGCAGCTTGTCAGGGTCCTCGGGTGAAAAACTGTTTTTT
.	.	TRBJ2-2	TRBV4-1	CASSQEWGVDGIWAGELFF	TGCGCCAGCAGCCAAGAATGGGGGGTGGACGGGATATGGGCCGGGGAGCTGTTTTTT
.	.	TRBJ1-5	TRBV19	CASKPQGGQPQHF	TGTGCCAGTAAACCACAGGGAGGACAGCCCCAGCATTTT
TRBD1	.	TRBJ1-3	TRBV9	CASSMAGTGDYSGNTIYF	TGTGCCAGCTCAATGGCCGGGACAGGGGATTACTCTGGAAACACCATATATTTT
.	.	TRBJ2-1	TRBV2	CASRLHMNEQFF	TGTGCCAGCAGGCTACATATGAATGAGCAGTTCTTC
.	.	TRBJ2-5	TRBV6-6	CASVRPQETQYF	TGTGCCAGCGTACGGCCTCAAGAGACCCAGTACTTC
.	.	TRBJ2-2	TRBV30	CAWSVNTGELFF	TGTGCCTGGAGTGTCAACACCGGGGAGCTGTTTTTT
TRBD1	.	TRBJ1-1	TRBV11-2	CASSSRTGAALF	TGTGCCAGCAGCTCCAGGACAGGGGCGGCCCTCTTT
.	.	TRBJ2-3	TRBV5-1	CASSPPADTQYF	TGCGCCAGCAGCCCACCTGCAGATACGCAGTATTTT
TRBD2	.	TRBJ2-5	TRBV7-2	CASSLQAGGFEWETQYF	TGTGCCAGCAGCTTACAAGCGGGAGGTTTTGAGTGGGAGACCCAGTACTTC
.	.	TRBJ1-2	TRBV6-5	CASSKTQGAYYGYTF	TGTGCCAGCAGTAAGACGCAGGGTGCATATTATGGCTACACCTTC
.	.	TRBJ1-1	TRBV20-1	CSASPEGVF	TGCAGTGCTAGTCCAGAGGGGGTCTTT
.	once	TRBJ1-1	TRBV29-1	CSVQDRSGLNTEAFF	TGCAGCGTACAAGACAGGTCGGGTTTGAACACTGAAGCTTTCTTT
.	.	TRBJ1-1	TRBV7-9	CASSPWALGLPEAFF	TGTGCCAGCAGCCCCTGGGCGCTGGGATTACCTGAAGCTTTCTTT
.	.	TRBJ1-4	TRBV11-2	CASSLDSGREKLFF	TGTGCCAGCAGCTTAGATTCAGGGAGAGAAAAACTGTTTTTT
.	few	TRBJ2-5	TRBV5-1	CASSLGPQETQYF	TGCGCCAGCAGCTTGGGACCCCAAGAGACCCAGTACTTC
.	.	TRBJ1-1	TRBV10-3	CAISDGWNTEAFF	TGTGCCATCAGTGACGGCTGGAACACTGAAGCTTTCTTT